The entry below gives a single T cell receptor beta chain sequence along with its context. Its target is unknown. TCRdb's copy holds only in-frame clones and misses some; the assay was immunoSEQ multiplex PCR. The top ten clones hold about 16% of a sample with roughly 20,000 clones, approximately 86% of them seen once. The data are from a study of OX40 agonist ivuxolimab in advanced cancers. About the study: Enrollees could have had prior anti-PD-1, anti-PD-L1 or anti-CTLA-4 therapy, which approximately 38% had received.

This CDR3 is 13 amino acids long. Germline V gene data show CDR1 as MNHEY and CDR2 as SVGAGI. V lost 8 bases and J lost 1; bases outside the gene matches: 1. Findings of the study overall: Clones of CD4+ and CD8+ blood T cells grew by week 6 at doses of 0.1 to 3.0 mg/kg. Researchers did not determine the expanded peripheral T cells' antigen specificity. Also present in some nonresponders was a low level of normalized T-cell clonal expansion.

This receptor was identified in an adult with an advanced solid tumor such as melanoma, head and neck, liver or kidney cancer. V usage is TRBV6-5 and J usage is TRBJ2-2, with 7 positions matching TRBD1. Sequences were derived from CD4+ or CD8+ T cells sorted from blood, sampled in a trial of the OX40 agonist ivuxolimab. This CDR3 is CASRDRNTGELFF. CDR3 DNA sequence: TGTGCCAGCCGGGACAGGAACACCGGGGAGCTGTTTTTT.